The 29 T cell receptor beta chains given below trace back to one sample, sequenced in a study of cytomegalovirus exposure and HLA in healthy donors. PCR amplification relied on 60 Vbeta primers (plus 13 Jbeta primers). The data were produced by immunoSEQ multiplex PCR, yet TCRdb's version contains in-frame clones alone and is incomplete. Here the sample spans over 150,000 clones, 74% being singletons. The sequencing input was PBMCs. The receptors derive from a man younger than 40 in good health and CMV-seronegative.

The V and J genes are TRBV28 and TRBJ1-2, with D tentatively TRBD1 (6 bases). This CDR3 has 15 residues. V lost 6 bases, J lost 4 bases, and 18 bases lay in between. Germline loops: CDR1 MDHEN, CDR2 SYDVKM. CDR3 sequence: CASRLPGGQGYGYTF. DNA of the CDR3: TGTGCCAGCAGACTACCGGGGGGGCAAGGCTATGGCTACACCTTC.

The CDR3 loop is CASSPLPQPIYF. The CDR3 DNA reads as TGTGCCAGCAGTCCACTTCCTCAACCCATATATTTT. This chain joins TRBV28 and TRBJ1-3; no clear D gene. This CDR3 has 12 residues. Per germline, CDR1 MDHEN and CDR2 SYDVKM. Trimming took 5 bases from V and 11 from J, leaving 13 bases between them.

The chain is built from TRBV7-2 and TRBJ1-2; D gene uncertain. The CDR3 spans 13 residues. Trimming left V 5 bases short and J 4 bases short, with 11 bases between. Germline lookup yields CDR1 SGHTA and CDR2 FQGNSA. CDR3 amino acids: CASSIVEGYGYTF. CDR3 bases: TGTGCCAGCAGCATAGTGGAGGGCTATGGCTACACCTTC.

This chain uses TRBV7-2 with TRBJ2-7; 9 positions match TRBD2. The CDR3 is 13 residues long. V lost 0 bases to trimming and J lost 9 bases; unmatched junction nucleotides: 3. CDR1 is SGHTA and CDR2 is FQGNSA in the germline V gene. The CDR3 region is CASSLAGRGGQYF. CDR3 sequence (DNA): TGTGCCAGCAGCTTAGCCGGGCGGGGGGGGCAGTACTTC.

J is TRBJ2-2 and V is TRBV19; 9 nucleotides agree with TRBD1. Germline values: CDR1 LNHDA, CDR2 SQIVND (reference sequence). This CDR3 has 15 residues. V lost 3 bases to trimming and J lost 4 bases; unmatched junction nucleotides: 3. In nucleotides, the CDR3 is TGTGCCAGTAGTATTATGACAGGGGGCACCGGGGAGCTGTTTTTT. The encoded protein is CASSIMTGGTGELFF.

The rearrangement links TRBV2 to TRBJ2-5, with 8 bases identical to TRBD1. Germline V lookup: CDR1 SNHLY, CDR2 FYNNEI. The CDR3 has 13 residues. V shed 5 bases and J 5 bases; nucleotides not matched to a gene: 4. The CDR3 DNA reads TGTGCCAGCAGTTGGACAGGGTCGGAGACCCAGTACTTC. It yields the protein CASSWTGSETQYF. Supplemented by reference TRBV2 and TRBJ2-5, the full variable domain reads EPEVTQTPSHQVTQMGQEVILRCVPISNHLYFYWYRQILGQKVEFLVSFYNNEISEKSEIFDDQFSVERPDGSNFTLKIRSTKLEDSAMYFCASSWTGSETQYFGPGTRLLVL.

The CDR3 DNA follows: TGTGCCAGCAGCGTACAGACAGGGCGAGAGCAGTACTTC. It yields the protein CASSVQTGREQYF. The V gene is TRBV9, the J gene TRBJ2-5; 7 nucleotides agree with TRBD1. Per the germline V gene, CDR1 is SGDLS and CDR2 is YYNGEE. This CDR3 is 13 amino acids long. V shed 1 base and J 11 bases; nucleotides not matched to a gene: 8.

V gene TRBV7-9 combines with J gene TRBJ2-7, with D maybe TRBD1 (5 bases). V was clipped by 5 bases and J by 7 bases, with 15 bases between them. Germline V lookup: CDR1 SEHNR, CDR2 FQNEAQ (reference sequence). This CDR3 contains 13 residues. Here the CDR3 reads CASSPSREGEQYF. The CDR3 DNA follows: TGTGCCAGCAGCCCCTCCAGGGAAGGGGAGCAGTACTTC.

CDR3 sequence: CASSQLHTGELFF. As DNA, the CDR3 is TGCGCCAGCAGCCAACTTCACACCGGGGAGCTGTTTTTT. The J gene is TRBJ2-2, the V gene TRBV4-1; D is ambiguous. The ends were cut back, 2 bases at V and 3 bases at J, with 4 bases in the middle. Per the germline V gene, CDR1 is MGHRA and CDR2 is YSYEKL. The CDR3 is 13 amino acids.

The chain employs TRBV27 and TRBJ1-6; TRBD1 matches 10 bases. Germline values: CDR1 MNHEY, CDR2 SMNVEV (reference sequence). After removal of 5 bases from V and 0 bases from J, the junction contained 4 bases not matched to a gene. This CDR3 is 17 amino acids long. For the CDR3, the DNA is TGTGCCAGCAGTACGTGGACAGGGGGCTCCTATAATTCACCCCTCCACTTT. It codes for CASSTWTGGSYNSPLHF.

This clone has just one count. The chain combines TRBV7-2 with TRBJ2-2; D gene ambiguous. Trimming left V 5 bases short and J 2 bases short, with 6 bases between. CDR1 and CDR2 (germline): SGHTA, FQGNSA. The CDR3 runs 13 residues. The CDR3 DNA follows: TGTGCCAGCAGCCTCTTTAACACCGGGGAGCTGTTTTTT. Protein sequence: CASSLFNTGELFF.

The chain employs TRBV5-1 and TRBJ2-2; D might be TRBD1 (5 bases). In germline, CDR1 is SGHRS, CDR2 YFSETQ. This CDR3 comprises 14 residues. V lost 4 bases, J lost 4 bases, and 11 bases lay in between. CDR3 DNA: TGCGCCAGCAGCCTTGCGACAGTCACCGGGGAGCTGTTTTTT. It specifies CASSLATVTGELFF.

The rearrangement joins TRBV9 to TRBJ2-5; 7 bases agree with TRBD2. The CDR3 loop spans 14 amino acids. Looked up from germline, CDR1 is SGDLS and CDR2 is YYNGEE. V shed 4 bases, J shed 5 bases, and the junction held 8 bases outside the gene matches. CDR3 DNA: TGTGCCAGCAGCCCCATCGGGACTATGGAGACCCAGTACTTC. This gives the protein CASSPIGTMETQYF.

In its sample, this clone was seen a few times. The genes are TRBV19 and TRBJ2-1; 10 bases align to TRBD1. Germline V gene lookup returns CDR1 LNHDA and CDR2 SQIVND (reference sequence). The CDR3 has 16 amino acids. With V trimmed by 5 bases and J by 4 bases, 8 bases remained unmatched. The CDR3 DNA reads TGTGCCAGTAGTGTGAGCCGGACAGGGGGTTACAATGAGCAGTTCTTC. It translates to CASSVSRTGGYNEQFF.

This chain links TRBV5-1 with TRBJ2-5; D may be TRBD2 (5 bases). The CDR3 is made up of 14 amino acids. The V gene's germline CDR1 is SGHRS and CDR2 YFSETQ. The V end was cut by 2 bases, the J end by 2 bases, with 10 bases between. In DNA form, the CDR3 reads TGCGCCAGCAGCTTATCAGCGGTTCAAGAGACCCAGTACTTC. The encoded protein is CASSLSAVQETQYF.

The chain couples TRBV4-1 to TRBJ2-1; TRBD1 agrees at 11 bases. The germline V gene has CDR1 MGHRA and CDR2 YSYEKL. The CDR3 spans 16 residues. Trimming removed 1 base from V and 8 bases from J; junction bases left unmatched: 7. The CDR3 bases are TGCGCCAGCAGCCAAGCGGGACAGGGGGGTAAGGATGAGCAGTTCTTC. This translates into CASSQAGQGGKDEQFF.

V is TRBV18 and J is TRBJ2-1; D not certain. V dropped 4 bases and J dropped 0 bases, with 7 bases sitting between them. CDR1 KGHSH and CDR2 LQKENI come from the germline V gene. The CDR3 runs to 14 residues. The CDR3, as DNA: TGTGCCAGCTCACGTAGGAGCTCCTACAATGAGCAGTTCTTC. It specifies CASSRRSSYNEQFF.

This clone was seen many times. CDR3 protein: CASSPGQGENYGYTF. CDR3 bases: TGTGCCAGCAGCCCCGGACAGGGTGAGAACTATGGCTACACCTTC. V is TRBV4-2 and J is TRBJ1-2; 8 bases line up with TRBD1. V lost 4 bases and J lost 2; bases outside the gene matches: 6. The length of the CDR3 is 15 residues. The germline V gene encodes CDR1 LGHNA and CDR2 YNFKEQ.

The V gene is TRBV6-5, the J gene TRBJ1-2, with 7 bases lining up with TRBD1. Germline lookup yields CDR1 MNHEY and CDR2 SVGAGI. The CDR3 loop spans 15 amino acids. V dropped 6 bases and J dropped 3; count of bases not matched to a gene: 10. CDR3 bases: TGTGCCAGCAGAAGACAGGGATTCTCTGACTATGGCTACACCTTC. The encoded protein is CASRRQGFSDYGYTF.

This chain joins TRBV7-2 and TRBJ1-1; D remains ambiguous. Germline assignment: CDR1 SGHTA and CDR2 FQGNSA. Trimming took 3 bases from V and 1 from J, leaving 9 bases between them. The CDR3 totals 14 residues. The CDR3 region is CASSFSTTNTEAFF. The CDR3 coding sequence is TGTGCCAGCAGCTTCTCGACAACGAACACTGAAGCTTTCTTT.

This sequence joins TRBV5-4 and TRBJ1-2, with a weak D call TRBD1 (6 bases). The CDR3 is 14 residues long. The V gene's germline CDR1 is SGHNT and CDR2 YYREEE (reference sequence). Trimming pared 2 bases from V and 4 bases from J, leaving 12 bases between. The CDR3 DNA follows: TGTGCCAGCAGCTTCCTTACGGACAGCTATGGCTACACCTTC. The encoded protein is CASSFLTDSYGYTF.

The gene calls are TRBV5-4 and TRBJ1-1; 9 bases are shared with TRBD1. Losses at the gene ends were 6 bases for V and 5 bases for J; bases not matched to a gene: 8. The CDR3 runs 14 residues. The V gene's germline CDR1 is SGHNT and CDR2 YYREEE (reference sequence). CDR3 in amino acids: CASNPTGGSTEAFF. CDR3 in DNA: TGTGCCAGCAACCCGACAGGGGGGTCGACTGAAGCTTTCTTT.

The chain combines TRBV4-1 with TRBJ2-1; D remains unclear. With 1 base removed from V and 4 bases from J, the gap between germline ends came to 8 bases. The CDR3 has 14 amino acids. CDR1 MGHRA and CDR2 YSYEKL come from the germline V gene. CDR3 protein: CASSQAGSYNEQFF. CDR3 sequence (DNA): TGCGCCAGCAGCCAAGCTGGCAGTTACAATGAGCAGTTCTTC.

This clone turned up a few times. This chain links TRBV19 with TRBJ2-3, with D tentatively TRBD2 (5 bases). CDR3 length: 13 amino acids. Germline V gene sequence: CDR1 LNHDA, CDR2 SQIVND (reference sequence). The V end was cut by 7 bases, the J end by 1 base, with 9 bases between. The CDR3 sequence: CASKYSGTDTQYF. The CDR3, as DNA: TGTGCCAGTAAGTATAGCGGCACAGATACGCAGTATTTT. Combining the CDR3 with reference TRBV19 and TRBJ2-3 gives the whole variable domain DGGITQSPKYLFRKEGQNVTLSCEQNLNHDAMYWYRQDPGQGLRLIYYSQIVNDFQKGDIAEGYSVSREKKESFPLTVTSAQKNPTAFYLCASKYSGTDTQYFGPGTRLTVL.

The J gene is TRBJ1-4, the V gene TRBV28; D gene ambiguous. The CDR3 extends over 14 amino acids. Between the trimmed V and J ends, which lost 2 bases and 4 bases, there was a span of 8 bases. The germline gives CDR1 MDHEN, CDR2 SYDVKM. The CDR3 nucleotides read TGTGCCAGCAGTTTACAACGGGGTAATGAAAAACTGTTTTTT. Protein sequence: CASSLQRGNEKLFF.

The chain joins TRBV29-1 to TRBJ2-2, with TRBD2 identical over 9 bases. The CDR3 length is 13 residues. Unmatched junction bases numbered 2, after V lost 2 bases and J lost 7 bases. The germline gives CDR1 SQVTM, CDR2 ANQGSEA. The CDR3 DNA reads as TGCAGCGTTGAAAGAGCGGGGGGCGGGGAGCTGTTTTTT. It encodes CSVERAGGGELFF.

This chain connects TRBV7-3 to TRBJ2-5, with D maybe TRBD1 (6 bases). Germline-derived CDR1 and CDR2 are SGHTA and FQGTGA. The length of the CDR3 is 15 residues. Deletions cut 5 bases from V and 2 bases from J, with 15 bases between. The CDR3 protein is CASSPETGSQETQYF. Here the CDR3 DNA reads TGTGCCAGCAGCCCTGAGACAGGCTCTCAAGAGACCCAGTACTTC.

The J gene is TRBJ1-1, the V gene TRBV6-1; D is uncertain. This CDR3 has 12 residues. Per germline, CDR1 MNHNS and CDR2 SASEGT. V lost 4 bases and J 10 bases, leaving 13 bases between the germline ends. The CDR3 is CASSVRVRGAFF. The CDR3 DNA reads TGTGCCAGCAGTGTTAGGGTCCGGGGAGCTTTCTTT.

The chain combines TRBV6-5 with TRBJ1-1; TRBD1 matches at 9 bases. Losses at the gene ends were 5 bases for V and 2 bases for J; bases not matched to a gene: 3. Germline V gene data show CDR1 as MNHEY and CDR2 as SVGAGI. CDR3 length: 14 residues. As DNA, the CDR3 is TGTGCCAGCAGTACTACAGGGGGCAACACTGAAGCTTTCTTT. It yields the protein CASSTTGGNTEAFF.